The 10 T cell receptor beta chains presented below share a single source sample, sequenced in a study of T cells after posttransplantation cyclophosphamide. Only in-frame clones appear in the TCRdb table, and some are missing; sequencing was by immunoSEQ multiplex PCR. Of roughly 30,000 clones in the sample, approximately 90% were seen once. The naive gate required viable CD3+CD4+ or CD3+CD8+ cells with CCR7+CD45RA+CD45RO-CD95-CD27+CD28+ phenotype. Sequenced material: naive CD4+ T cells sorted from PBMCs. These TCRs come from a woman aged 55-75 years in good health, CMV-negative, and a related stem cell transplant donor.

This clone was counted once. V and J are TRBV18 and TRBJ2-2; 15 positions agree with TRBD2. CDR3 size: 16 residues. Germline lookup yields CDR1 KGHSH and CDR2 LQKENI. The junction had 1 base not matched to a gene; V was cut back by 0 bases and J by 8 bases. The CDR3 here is CASSPPGLAGGGELFF. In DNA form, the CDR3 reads TGTGCCAGCTCACCACCGGGACTAGCGGGAGGAGGGGAGCTGTTTTTT.

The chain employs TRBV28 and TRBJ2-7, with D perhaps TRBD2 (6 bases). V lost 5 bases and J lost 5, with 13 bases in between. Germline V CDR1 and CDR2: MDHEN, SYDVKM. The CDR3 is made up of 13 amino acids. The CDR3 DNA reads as TGTGCCAGCAGTACGGGACTCCCGCACGAGCAGTACTTC. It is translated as CASSTGLPHEQYF.

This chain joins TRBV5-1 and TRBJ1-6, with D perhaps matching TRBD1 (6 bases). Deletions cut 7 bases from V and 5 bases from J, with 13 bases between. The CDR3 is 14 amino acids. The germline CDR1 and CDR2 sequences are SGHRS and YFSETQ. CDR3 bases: TGCGCCAGCGGTGGGACACCAGATAATTCACCCCTCCACTTT. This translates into CASGGTPDNSPLHF.

Here the CDR3 DNA reads TGTGCCAGCAGCCAAGATGGCGCAGCAAGCGGGTTCTCTAGCACAGATACGCAGTATTTT. It yields the protein CASSQDGAASGFSSTDTQYF. This chain joins TRBV14 and TRBJ2-3; the D gene is possibly TRBD2 (6 bases). Trimming removed 0 bases from V and 0 bases from J, with 22 bases in between. CDR1 SGHDN and CDR2 FVKESK come from the germline V gene. CDR3 length: 20 residues.

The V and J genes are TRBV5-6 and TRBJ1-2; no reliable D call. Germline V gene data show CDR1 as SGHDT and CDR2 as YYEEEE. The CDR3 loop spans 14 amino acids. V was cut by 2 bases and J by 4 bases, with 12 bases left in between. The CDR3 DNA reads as TGTGCCAGCAGCTTTTCACGGAGCCCCTATGGCTACACCTTC. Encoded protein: CASSFSRSPYGYTF.

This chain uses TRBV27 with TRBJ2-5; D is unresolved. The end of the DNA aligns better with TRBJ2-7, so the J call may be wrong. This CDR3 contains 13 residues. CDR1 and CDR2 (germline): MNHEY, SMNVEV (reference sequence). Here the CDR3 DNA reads TGTGCCAGCAGTTTACGGCAGAACTACGAGCAGTACTTC. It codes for CASSLRQNYEQYF.

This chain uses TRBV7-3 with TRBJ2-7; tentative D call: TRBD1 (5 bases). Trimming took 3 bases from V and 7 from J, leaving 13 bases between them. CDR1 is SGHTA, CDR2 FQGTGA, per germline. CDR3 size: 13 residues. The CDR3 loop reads CASSLGPDREQYF. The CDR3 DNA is TGTGCCAGCAGCTTGGGCCCCGACAGAGAGCAGTACTTC.

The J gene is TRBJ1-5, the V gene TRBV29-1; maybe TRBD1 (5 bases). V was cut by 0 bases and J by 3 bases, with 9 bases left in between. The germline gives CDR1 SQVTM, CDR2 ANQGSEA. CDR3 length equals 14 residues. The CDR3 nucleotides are TGCAGCGTTGAAGATGCAGGGATCAATCAGCCCCAGCATTTT. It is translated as CSVEDAGINQPQHF.

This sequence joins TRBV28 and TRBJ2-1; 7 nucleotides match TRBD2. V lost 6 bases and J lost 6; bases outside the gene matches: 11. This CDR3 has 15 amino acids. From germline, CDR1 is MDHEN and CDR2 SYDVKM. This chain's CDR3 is CASSRGGSGGNEQFF. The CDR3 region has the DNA TGTGCCAGCAGCCGAGGTGGTTCGGGGGGCAATGAGCAGTTCTTC.

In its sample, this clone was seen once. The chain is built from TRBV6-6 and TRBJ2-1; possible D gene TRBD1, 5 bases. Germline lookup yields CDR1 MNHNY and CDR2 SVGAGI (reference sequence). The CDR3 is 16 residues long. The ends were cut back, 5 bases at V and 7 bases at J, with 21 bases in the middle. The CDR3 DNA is TGTGCCAGCAGTAGACACGTACAGGTGGCTATGAATGAGCAGTTCTTC. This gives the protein CASSRHVQVAMNEQFF.